Presented here are 25 T cell receptor beta chains from one specimen sequenced in a study of cytomegalovirus exposure and HLA in healthy donors (dated by TCRdb to 2016 to 2017). The protocol used for the library was the immunoSEQ multiplex PCR assay. For the multiplex PCR, a mixture combining 60 forward primers for TCR Vbeta segments and 13 reverse primers for TCR Jbeta segments was used. TCRdb holds this immuneACCESS table with in-frame rearrangements only. Some clones are missing; in checked studies, unresolved V genes explain under half, and the rest has no known cause. A total of fewer than 80,000 clones appear in this sample, roughly 75% of them only once. The ten largest clonotypes hold around 21% of the sample. Sequencing was performed on PBMCs. Receptors originate from a woman aged 40-49 years in good health and CMV-seropositive.

This clone was detected only once. The rearrangement joins TRBV5-1 to TRBJ1-1; D might be TRBD1 (6 bases). The CDR3 loop spans 14 amino acids. Germline values: CDR1 SGHRS, CDR2 YFSETQ. V was shortened by 0 bases and J by 5 bases, with 11 bases between the two germline ends. CDR3 nucleotides: TGCGCCAGCAGCTTGGGGACAGTCGGGACTGAAGCTTTCTTT. Protein: CASSLGTVGTEAFF.

This clone has just a few counts. V and J are TRBV6-5 and TRBJ1-3; 7 positions agree with TRBD1. The ends lost 5 bases at V and 2 bases at J; junction bases unmatched: 0. The CDR3 runs to 13 residues. Germline-derived CDR1 and CDR2 are MNHEY and SVGAGI. The CDR3 loop is CASSGTAGNTIYF. CDR3 sequence (DNA): TGTGCCAGCAGTGGGACAGCTGGAAACACCATATATTTT.

The J gene is TRBJ2-1, the V gene TRBV19; 10 nucleotides align to TRBD2. V gave up 5 bases and J gave up 6 bases; unmatched junction bases: 7. The V gene's germline CDR1 is LNHDA and CDR2 SQIVND (reference sequence). The CDR3 loop spans 15 amino acids. The CDR3 loop is CASSFHLAGGNEQFF. CDR3 coding DNA: TGTGCCAGTAGTTTTCACTTAGCGGGGGGCAATGAGCAGTTCTTC.

The chain has TRBV25-1 and TRBJ2-3; TRBD2 matches 7 bases. J was trimmed by 2 bases and V by 8 bases; bases with no gene match: 13. CDR1 and CDR2 (germline): MGHDK, SYGVNS. CDR3 size: 16 residues. The CDR3: CASVGAASGLTDTQYF. CDR3 DNA sequence: TGTGCCAGCGTGGGAGCGGCTAGCGGACTCACAGATACGCAGTATTTT.

The J gene is TRBJ1-4, the V gene TRBV27; unclear D gene. CDR1 is MNHEY and CDR2 is SMNVEV in the germline V gene (reference sequence). The CDR3 sequence is 15 residues long. The V gene lost 2 bases and the J gene lost 4 bases, with 11 bases spanning the gap. CDR3 sequence: CASSLEVTYNEKLFF. The CDR3 DNA sequence: TGTGCCAGCAGTTTAGAGGTCACTTATAATGAAAAACTGTTTTTT.

The V and J genes are TRBV4-1 and TRBJ1-1; D call uncertain. The CDR3 is made up of 13 amino acids. The V gene's germline CDR1 is MGHRA and CDR2 YSYEKL. The ends were cut back, 6 bases at V and 8 bases at J, with 16 bases in the middle. Here the CDR3 DNA reads TGCGCCAGCAGTGAAGGAGACGTCAAGGAAGCTTTCTTT. The encoded protein is CASSEGDVKEAFF.

This chain connects TRBV19 to TRBJ2-7, with 7 bases matching TRBD2. The germline V gene has CDR1 LNHDA and CDR2 SQIVND (reference sequence). Trimming cost V 5 bases and J 0 bases; bases outside gene matches: 4. This CDR3 is 14 amino acids long. The CDR3 loop is CASSQAGRSYEQYF. CDR3 in DNA: TGTGCCAGTAGTCAAGCGGGGCGCTCCTACGAGCAGTACTTC.

This chain uses TRBV13 with TRBJ2-5; 8 bases align to TRBD1. The junction had 4 bases not matched to a gene; V was cut back by 5 bases and J by 2 bases. This CDR3 comprises 14 residues. Germline loops: CDR1 PRHDT, CDR2 FYEKMQ (reference sequence). The CDR3, as DNA: TGTGCCAGCAGCGATTACAGGGGGCAAGAGACCCAGTACTTC. The encoded protein is CASSDYRGQETQYF.

This rearrangement joins TRBV6-5 to TRBJ1-2; 8 bases fit TRBD1. This CDR3 comprises 13 residues. Germline loops: CDR1 MNHEY, CDR2 SVGAGI. Unmatched junction bases numbered 7, after V lost 5 bases and J lost 8 bases. The CDR3 loop reads CASSTGTGLGYTF. CDR3 nucleotide sequence: TGTGCCAGCAGTACTGGGACAGGTCTGGGCTACACCTTC.

The chain uses TRBV7-9 and TRBJ1-1, with 9 bases matching TRBD1. Germline V gene lookup returns CDR1 SEHNR and CDR2 FQNEAQ (reference sequence). With V trimmed by 3 bases and J by 3 bases, 5 bases remained unmatched. The CDR3 extends over 15 amino acids. CDR3 bases: TGTGCCAGCAGCTTCGGGACAGGGCTCTACACTGAAGCTTTCTTT. Residues: CASSFGTGLYTEAFF. The whole variable domain, filled in from reference TRBV7-9 and TRBJ1-1, reads DTGVSQNPRHKITKRGQNVTFRCDPISEHNRLYWYRQTLGQGPEFLTYFQNEAQLEKSRLLSDRFSAERPKGSFSTLEIQRTEQGDSAMYLCASSFGTGLYTEAFFGQGTRLTVV.

The V gene is TRBV6-5, the J gene TRBJ2-1; D may be TRBD2 (6 bases). CDR3 length equals 13 residues. Germline assignment: CDR1 MNHEY and CDR2 SVGAGI. V lost 5 bases and J 9 bases, leaving 14 bases between the germline ends. The CDR3 DNA follows: TGTGCCAGCAGTGCCGGTAGCGGCGCTGAGCAGTTCTTC. It translates to CASSAGSGAEQFF.

V is TRBV9 and J is TRBJ1-4, with D uncertain. Germline V gene lookup returns CDR1 SGDLS and CDR2 YYNGEE. V dropped 0 bases and J dropped 4 bases, with 7 bases sitting between them. This CDR3 comprises 14 residues. The CDR3 spells CASSVGVLNEKLFF. Written as DNA, the CDR3 is TGTGCCAGCAGCGTAGGAGTCCTTAATGAAAAACTGTTTTTT. Full variable domain (outside the CDR3, taken from reference TRBV9 and TRBJ1-4): DSGVTQTPKHLITATGQRVTLRCSPRSGDLSVYWYQQSLDQGLQFLIQYYNGEERAKGNILERFSAQQFPDLHSELNLSSLELGDSALYFCASSVGVLNEKLFFGSGTQLSVL.

Only a few counts were recorded for this clone. The chain couples TRBV5-1 to TRBJ1-1; the D is unclear. The length of the CDR3 is 14 residues. Trimming shortened V by 4 bases and J by 5 bases, and 15 bases separated the two germline ends. The germline CDR1 and CDR2 sequences are SGHRS and YFSETQ. For the CDR3, the DNA is TGCGCCAGCAGCCTGGTGGAGGGCGGGACTGAAGCTTTCTTT. Its protein is CASSLVEGGTEAFF.

This chain uses TRBV6-1 with TRBJ1-1; no clear D gene. In germline, CDR1 is MNHNS, CDR2 SASEGT. With 2 bases removed from V and 4 bases from J, the gap between germline ends came to 11 bases. This CDR3 contains 14 residues. CDR3 in amino acids: CASSERVRFTEAFF. The CDR3 DNA is TGTGCCAGCAGTGAACGGGTTCGATTCACTGAAGCTTTCTTT.

The chain combines TRBV4-1 with TRBJ1-6; 7 nucleotides match TRBD1. Unmatched junction bases numbered 5, after V lost 5 bases and J lost 1 base. The CDR3 covers 16 residues. The V gene's germline CDR1 is MGHRA and CDR2 YSYEKL. CDR3 amino acids: CASSTRQGSYNSPLHF. Here the CDR3 DNA reads TGCGCCAGCAGCACTCGACAGGGATCCTATAATTCACCCCTCCACTTT.

The table lists this clone with a few counts. The chain carries TRBV19 and TRBJ1-4, with 7 positions matching TRBD1. V gave up 6 bases and J gave up 8 bases; unmatched junction bases: 12. CDR3 size: 15 residues. Germline V CDR1 and CDR2: LNHDA, SQIVND (reference sequence). The CDR3 region has the DNA TGTGCCAGTAGGCAACCCGGGACAGTAGAGGAAAAACTGTTTTTT. This sequence encodes CASRQPGTVEEKLFF.

The chain employs TRBV7-8 and TRBJ1-1; TRBD1 matches at 11 bases. The germline V gene encodes CDR1 SGHVS and CDR2 FQNEAQ. The CDR3 consists of 14 residues. J was trimmed by 4 bases and V by 4 bases; bases with no gene match: 2. The DNA of the CDR3 is TGTGCCAGCAGCTGGGACAGGGGGGGCACTGAAGCTTTCTTT. This sequence encodes CASSWDRGGTEAFF. The full variable domain, its missing parts supplied by reference TRBV7-8 and TRBJ1-1, is GAGVSQSPRYKVAKRGQDVALRCDPISGHVSLFWYQQALGQGPEFLTYFQNEAQLDKSGLPSDRFFAERPEGSVSTLKIQRTQQEDSAVYLCASSWDRGGTEAFFGQGTRLTVV.

The rearrangement uses TRBV6-1 and TRBJ1-2; tentatively, D is TRBD1 (6 bases). The CDR3 is 13 residues long. Trimming cost V 6 bases and J 6 bases, with 14 bases left between them. Germline V CDR1 and CDR2: MNHNS, SASEGT. This CDR3 reads CASRNWDMNGYTF. The CDR3 DNA sequence: TGTGCCAGCAGGAATTGGGACATGAATGGCTACACCTTC.

This clone has a single count. The V call is TRBV10-3, the J call TRBJ1-5, with TRBD1 identical over 7 bases. Germline CDR1 and CDR2: ENHRY and SYGVKD. The CDR3 runs to 14 residues. The junction had 3 bases not matched to a gene; V was cut back by 0 bases and J by 7 bases. The CDR3 spells CAISESGGEQPQHF. CDR3 coding DNA: TGTGCCATCAGTGAGTCAGGGGGCGAGCAGCCCCAGCATTTT.

This rearrangement joins TRBV27 to TRBJ1-1; possibly TRBD1 for D (6 bases). V lost 5 bases and J lost 2, with 15 bases in between. CDR1 MNHEY and CDR2 SMNVEV come from the germline V gene (reference sequence). The CDR3 extends over 15 amino acids. The CDR3 region is CASSPFHRANTEAFF. CDR3 bases: TGTGCCAGCAGTCCATTTCACAGGGCCAACACTGAAGCTTTCTTT.

J is TRBJ1-5 and V is TRBV2, with 9 bases aligning to TRBD1. From germline, CDR1 is SNHLY and CDR2 FYNNEI. With V trimmed by 1 base and J by 6 bases, 7 bases remained unmatched. CDR3 length: 16 residues. The CDR3 region is CASSEGNRGQGQPQHF. CDR3 nucleotides: TGTGCCAGCAGTGAAGGGAACAGGGGGCAGGGTCAGCCCCAGCATTTT.

V usage is TRBV9 and J usage is TRBJ2-7; 12 bases align to TRBD2. Germline CDR1 and CDR2: SGDLS and YYNGEE. The CDR3 has 15 residues. The V gene end was trimmed by 4 bases and the J gene end by 4 bases; junction bases not matched to a gene: 6. This CDR3 is CASSPRLAGAYEQYF. The CDR3 DNA is TGTGCCAGCAGCCCCCGACTAGCGGGAGCGTACGAGCAGTACTTC.

The chain has TRBV7-3 and TRBJ2-3; 8 nucleotides align to TRBD2. With V trimmed by 5 bases and J by 5 bases, 6 bases remained unmatched. CDR3 length equals 14 residues. Germline CDR1 SGHTA, CDR2 FQGTGA. The CDR3 DNA sequence: TGTGCCAGCAGCCCGGGGGGGTTGGAAGATACGCAGTATTTT. Encoded protein: CASSPGGLEDTQYF.

To note about this clone: One end of the junction varies from germline; a read error may be responsible. J is TRBJ1-2 and V is TRBV7-9; D is unclear. This CDR3 comprises 12 residues. Per germline, CDR1 SEHNR and CDR2 FQNEAQ (reference sequence). The DNA for the CDR3 is TGTTCCAGCAGCTTAACCGGGTATGGCTACACCTTC. Translating gives CSSSLTGYGYTF. The full variable domain, rest sourced from reference TRBV7-9 and TRBJ1-2, is DTGVSQNPRHKITKRGQNVTFRCDPISEHNRLYWYRQTLGQGPEFLTYFQNEAQLEKSRLLSDRFSAERPKGSFSTLEIQRTEQGDSAMYLCSSSLTGYGYTFGSGTRLTVV.

With respect to this clone: Its ends do not fully match the called genes, so a read error is possible. The V call is TRBV7-9, the J call TRBJ1-3; D remains ambiguous. This CDR3 is 14 amino acids long. Per the germline V gene, CDR1 is SEHNR and CDR2 is FQNEAQ (reference sequence). CDR3: CSSSSGPTGNTIYF. CDR3 coding DNA: TGTTCCAGCAGCTCGGGTCCTACGGGAAACACCATATATTTT. Together with reference TRBV7-9 and TRBJ1-3, the CDR3 gives the full variable domain: DTGVSQNPRHKITKRGQNVTFRCDPISEHNRLYWYRQTLGQGPEFLTYFQNEAQLEKSRLLSDRFSAERPKGSFSTLEIQRTEQGDSAMYLCSSSSGPTGNTIYFGEGSWLTVV.